The 17 T cell receptor beta chains below all came from one sample that was sequenced in a study of T cell repertoires in cytomegalovirus infection. The antigens for these receptors are not known. TCRdb independently ran MiXCR on the reads; one entry per CDR3 protein. The profile shows around 77,000 distinct CDR3 sequences, approximately 20% of them singletons. The sample here was CD8+ T cells from cultured PBMCs, taken from culture after CMV antigen stimulation. These receptors all stem from a human donor in good health (CMV status not recorded). Some clones in this sample may be carry-over from other donors' samples.

The chain carries TRBV3-1 and TRBJ2-7; D uncertain. This CDR3 spans 10 amino acids. Germline values: CDR1 LGHDT, CDR2 YNNKEL (reference sequence). Trimming stripped 8 bases from V and 3 bases from J, with 5 bases between. The CDR3 loop is CASPLYEQYF. The CDR3 DNA sequence: TGTGCCAGCCCTCTCTACGAGCAGTACTTC.

The chain links TRBV12-5 to TRBJ2-3, with 8 bases identical to TRBD2. This CDR3 is 16 amino acids long. The V gene's germline CDR1 is LGHNT and CDR2 FRNRAP. The ends lost 4 bases at V and 7 bases at J; junction bases unmatched: 13. CDR3 nucleotide sequence: TGTGCTAGTGGTTCTACCTTGAGCGGGGGCCTACATACGCAGTATTTT. Its protein is CASGSTLSGGLHTQYF.

Here the CDR3 reads CASTPDRVNQPQHF. DNA of the CDR3: TGTGCCAGCACCCCCGACAGGGTCAATCAGCCCCAGCATTTT. The chain combines TRBV5-6 with TRBJ1-5; 7 bases are a match to TRBD1. The CDR3 contains 14 residues. The germline V gene encodes CDR1 SGHDT and CDR2 YYEEEE. The ends lost 6 bases at V and 3 bases at J; junction bases unmatched: 6.

There are a few counts of this clonotype. This chain uses TRBV6-1 with TRBJ1-2, with D unresolved. There are 14 residues in the CDR3. In germline, CDR1 is MNHNS, CDR2 SASEGT. Trimming removed 5 bases from V and 2 bases from J, with 12 bases in between. CDR3 region: CASSLPEGNYGYTF. CDR3 nucleotide sequence: TGTGCCAGCAGTCTCCCGGAAGGGAACTATGGCTACACCTTC.

The V call is TRBV6-2 or TRBV6-3, the J call TRBJ1-5, with D hard to call. Germline CDR1 is MNHEY and CDR2 is SVGEGT. Trimming shortened V by 8 bases and J by 4 bases, and 18 bases separated the two germline ends. This CDR3 is 15 amino acids long. The CDR3 coding sequence is TGTGCCAGCGGGAAGACGGGAAGGCGAAATCAGCCCCAGCATTTT. It encodes CASGKTGRRNQPQHF.

The CDR3 spells CASSPFGKGEKLFF. CDR3 in DNA: TGTGCCAGCAGCCCCTTCGGAAAGGGTGAAAAACTGTTTTTT. J is TRBJ1-4 and V is TRBV7-8; the D is unclear. Trimming took off 5 bases at V and 7 bases at J, with 14 bases between the two ends. Germline CDR1 is SGHVS and CDR2 is FQNEAQ. CDR3 size: 14 residues.

This clonotype was found many times. The J gene is TRBJ1-1, the V gene TRBV12-3 or TRBV12-4; tentatively, D is TRBD1 (6 bases). With 3 bases removed from V and 6 bases from J, the gap between germline ends came to 8 bases. The CDR3 is 12 amino acids. The CDR3 region is CASSLGGPEAFF. CDR3 DNA sequence: TGTGCCAGCAGTTTGGGGGGGCCTGAAGCTTTCTTT.

This clonotype was found a few times. The V and J genes are TRBV7-9 and TRBJ1-2, with 8 bases lining up with TRBD1. The CDR3 sequence is 15 residues long. The junction had 8 bases not matched to a gene; V was cut back by 5 bases and J by 3 bases. Germline-derived CDR1 and CDR2 are SEHNR and FQNEAQ (reference sequence). The CDR3 sequence is CASSTGQGEDYGYTF. The CDR3 region has the DNA TGTGCCAGCAGCACTGGACAGGGAGAGGACTATGGCTACACCTTC.

This sequence joins TRBV12-3 or TRBV12-4 and TRBJ1-2; TRBD1 is a possible D gene (6 bases). The CDR3 spans 12 residues. Trimming shortened V by 7 bases and J by 7 bases, and 13 bases separated the two germline ends. The DNA of the CDR3 is TGTGCCAGCACTGAGGGGGTCGGTGGCTACACCTTC. Protein sequence: CASTEGVGGYTF.

The chain is built from TRBV7-9 and TRBJ2-1; 14 bases line up with TRBD2. The junction had 7 bases not matched to a gene; V was cut back by 2 bases and J by 7 bases. The germline gives CDR1 SEHNR, CDR2 FQNEAQ (reference sequence). The length of the CDR3 is 17 residues. Written as DNA, the CDR3 is TGTGCCAGCAGCTTACCCGGACTAGCGGGGGGTTTTAATGAGCAGTTCTTC. Translating it yields CASSLPGLAGGFNEQFF. The full variable domain, with the rest looked up from reference TRBV7-9 and TRBJ2-1, is DTGVSQNPRHKITKRGQNVTFRCDPISEHNRLYWYRQTLGQGPEFLTYFQNEAQLEKSRLLSDRFSAERPKGSFSTLEIQRTEQGDSAMYLCASSLPGLAGGFNEQFFGPGTRLTVL.

This clonotype has only a few counts. The chain links TRBV7-8 to TRBJ1-5; a possible D gene is TRBD1 (5 bases). The length of the CDR3 is 14 residues. Germline V gives CDR1 SGHVS, CDR2 FQNEAQ. Trimming shortened V by 5 bases and J by 3 bases, and 11 bases separated the two germline ends. As DNA, the CDR3 is TGTGCCAGCAGCCGAGACAGCTTCAATCAGCCCCAGCATTTT. Its protein product is CASSRDSFNQPQHF.

This chain connects TRBV7-9 to TRBJ2-7, with 9 positions matching TRBD1. Germline CDR1 reads SEHNR; CDR2 reads FQNEAQ (reference sequence). The CDR3 is made up of 15 amino acids. Trimming took 5 bases from V and 2 from J; bases not matched to a gene: 7. DNA for the CDR3: TGTGCCAGCAGCCTCCGACAGGGGGAAACCTACGAGCAGTACTTC. It is translated as CASSLRQGETYEQYF.

This clonotype came up a few times. The chain employs TRBV11-2 and TRBJ2-4; 14 bases match TRBD2. CDR3 length: 23 amino acids. Trimming took 4 bases from V and 0 from J; bases not matched to a gene: 20. Germline V lookup: CDR1 SGHAT, CDR2 FQNNGV. This chain's CDR3 is CASSSSLAPGLAGDRLAKNIQYF. The CDR3 region has the DNA TGTGCCAGCAGCTCATCATTAGCCCCGGGACTAGCGGGGGACCGGCTAGCCAAAAACATTCAGTACTTC.

A few counts support this clonotype. The chain has TRBV7-9 and TRBJ2-3, with D perhaps TRBD1 (6 bases). Trimming cost V 4 bases and J 0 bases, with 17 bases left between them. This CDR3 region has 17 residues. Germline V lookup: CDR1 SEHNR, CDR2 FQNEAQ (reference sequence). CDR3 nucleotide sequence: TGTGCCAGCAGCTCCGATTGGGGGCAGTTTAGCACAGATACGCAGTATTTT. It codes for CASSSDWGQFSTDTQYF.

Only a few counts were recorded for this clonotype. The V call is TRBV12-3 or TRBV12-4, the J call TRBJ2-1; possible D gene TRBD1, 6 bases. CDR3 length: 14 amino acids. Trimming stripped 6 bases from V and 4 bases from J, with 13 bases between. The CDR3 protein is CASSPLGQYNEQFF. The DNA for the CDR3 is TGTGCCAGCAGCCCCCTAGGACAGTACAATGAGCAGTTCTTC.

The chain recombines TRBV12-3 or TRBV12-4 with TRBJ1-1; TRBD1 is a possible D gene (5 bases). V lost 5 bases and J 4 bases, leaving 17 bases between the germline ends. This CDR3 is built from 15 residues. Here the CDR3 DNA reads TGTGCCAGCAGTCCCCACGGGTACAGGTCCACTGAAGCTTTCTTT. Translation: CASSPHGYRSTEAFF.

There are a few counts of this clonotype. V usage is TRBV7-2 and J usage is TRBJ1-2, with D possibly being TRBD1 (6 bases). The CDR3 runs 14 residues. Looked up from germline, CDR1 is SGHTA and CDR2 is FQGNSA. V was cut by 6 bases and J by 4 bases, with 15 bases left in between. The CDR3 DNA reads TGTGCCAGCAGTCCCCCAGACAGGACCTATGGCTACACCTTC. This encodes CASSPPDRTYGYTF.